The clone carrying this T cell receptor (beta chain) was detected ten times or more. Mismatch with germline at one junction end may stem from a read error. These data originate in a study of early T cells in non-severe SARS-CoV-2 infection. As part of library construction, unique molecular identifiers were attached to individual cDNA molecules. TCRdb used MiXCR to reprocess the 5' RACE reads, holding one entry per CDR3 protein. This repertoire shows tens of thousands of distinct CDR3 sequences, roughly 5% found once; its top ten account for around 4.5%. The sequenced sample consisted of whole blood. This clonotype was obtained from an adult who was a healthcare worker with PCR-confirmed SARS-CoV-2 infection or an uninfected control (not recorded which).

CDR3 sequence reads: CASSAGLAGTDTQYF. The CDR3 nucleotides read TGTGCTAGCAGCGCGGGACTAGCGGGCACAGATACGCAGTATTTT. The rearrangement links TRBV7-7 to TRBJ2-3; 11 bases line up with TRBD2. The length of the CDR3 is 15 residues. CDR1 SSHAT and CDR2 FNYEAQ come from the germline V gene (reference sequence).